This TCR beta chain was found in a study of CD8 T cells in ankylosing spondylitis. 5'-RACE, quantitative and with molecular barcodes, yielded the TCR beta libraries. TCRdb re-called the 5' RACE reads with MiXCR, one entry per CDR3 protein. This sample carries around 180,000 distinct CDR3 sequences, over 15% of them seen once, and the ten largest clones take approximately 4%. Remarks on this clonotype: Its antigen is unidentified.

Per germline, CDR1 DFQATT and CDR2 SNEGSKA (reference sequence). CDR3 length: 14 residues. V lost 4 bases to trimming and J lost 6 bases; unmatched junction nucleotides: 7. General study points: Disease-linked clones were CD8+ and relatively rare in peripheral blood.

The sequencing sample was made of blood, either unsorted or a sorted T cell fraction (not recorded which). This sequence was found in a male donor under 30 with ankylosing spondylitis or in good health (not recorded which). This chain joins TRBV20-1 and TRBJ2-1; 9 bases map to TRBD2. CDR3 DNA: TGCAGTGCTACCAGACTAGCGGAGGTCAATGAGCAGTTCTTC. Amino acid sequence: CSATRLAEVNEQFF.